The 18 T cell receptor beta chains presented below share a single source sample, sequenced in a study of T cell changes during pregnancy in multiple sclerosis (dated by TCRdb to about 2019). The library was generated by the immunoSEQ multiplex PCR assay. The source is immuneACCESS, and TCRdb retained only in-frame sequences with V and J called. Part of the clones is not carried over; for the studies checked, unresolved V genes explain less than half of this, and the remainder is unexplained. For this sample the table gives tens of thousands of clones, of which about 87% were detected only once. The ten largest clones take up roughly 1.2% of the sample. The sample in question was CD4+ T cells from peripheral blood mononuclear cells, obtained in the second trimester of pregnancy. The receptor set was obtained from a female donor with multiple sclerosis, enrolled in a pregnancy study.

This rearrangement joins TRBV5-1 to TRBJ2-7, with 8 bases identical to TRBD1. Looked up from germline, CDR1 is SGHRS and CDR2 is YFSETQ. V was pared by 4 bases and J by 2 bases, with 5 bases of the junction left unmatched. This CDR3 is built from 14 residues. DNA of the CDR3: TGCGCCAGCAGCCGACCGGGACAGGCCTACGAGCAGTACTTC. This translates into CASSRPGQAYEQYF.

The V and J genes are TRBV30 and TRBJ2-3; 7 bases match TRBD2. Germline V CDR1 and CDR2: GTSNPN, SVGIG (reference sequence). The V segment lost 3 bases and the J segment 4 bases; nucleotides outside the gene matches: 7. The CDR3 is 14 amino acids. The CDR3 loop reads CAWRKVGGADTQYF. CDR3 nucleotide sequence: TGTGCCTGGAGAAAGGTGGGAGGGGCAGATACGCAGTATTTT. The whole variable domain, filled in from reference TRBV30 and TRBJ2-3, reads SQTIHQWPATLVQPVGSPLSLECTVEGTSNPNLYWYRQAAGRGLQLLFYSVGIGQISSEVPQNLSASRPQDRQFILSSKKLLLSDSGFYLCAWRKVGGADTQYFGPGTRLTVL.

This sequence joins TRBV5-6 and TRBJ2-7, with no clear D. The germline V and J ends were trimmed by 1 base and 5 bases, with 16 bases remaining between them. Germline V gene lookup returns CDR1 SGHDT and CDR2 YYEEEE. The length of the CDR3 is 15 residues. This CDR3 reads CASSLISSLGDEQYF. CDR3 sequence (DNA): TGTGCCAGCAGCTTGATCTCGAGTCTCGGTGACGAGCAGTACTTC.

This chain uses TRBV21-1 with TRBJ1-5; the D call of TRBD1 is as the table states it, not checked on the DNA. TRBV21-1 is classified as a pseudogene. The CDR3 length is 16 residues. CDR3 in DNA: TGTGCCAGCAGCAAATGGGGACAGTTTGGCAATCAGCCCCAGCATTTT. It translates to CASSKWGQFGNQPQHF.

The chain combines TRBV5-4 with TRBJ2-1; D not resolved. Germline V lookup: CDR1 SGHNT, CDR2 YYREEE (reference sequence). The CDR3 has 15 residues. V lost 0 bases and J lost 1, with 8 bases in between. The CDR3 nucleotides are TGTGCCAGCAGCTTGGAACGGGTATCCTACAATGAGCAGTTCTTC. Protein product: CASSLERVSYNEQFF.

This chain uses TRBV5-1 with TRBJ2-1, with 8 bases identical to TRBD2. Germline lookup yields CDR1 SGHRS and CDR2 YFSETQ. The CDR3 runs to 15 residues. Trimming removed 7 bases from V and 9 bases from J; junction bases left unmatched: 15. Here the CDR3 DNA reads TGCGCCAGCGAGGCGGGAGGAGGGGGGGGCGGTGAGCAGTTCTTC. It specifies CASEAGGGGGGEQFF.

The rearrangement uses TRBV7-2 and TRBJ1-2; D ambiguous. Deletions cut 5 bases from V and 0 bases from J, with 10 bases between. The germline gives CDR1 SGHTA, CDR2 FQGNSA. This CDR3 is built from 14 residues. CDR3 DNA: TGTGCCAGCAGCCCGCCTTTAGCTAACTATGGCTACACCTTC. It translates to CASSPPLANYGYTF.

The chain joins TRBV11-2 to TRBJ2-3; 13 bases are a match to TRBD2. Per germline, CDR1 SGHAT and CDR2 FQNNGV. The CDR3 runs 17 residues. Trimming removed 5 bases from V and 3 bases from J; junction bases left unmatched: 8. CDR3 DNA: TGTGCCAGCAGCCGTGGACTAGCGGGAGTACGAACAGATACGCAGTATTTT. Encoded protein: CASSRGLAGVRTDTQYF.

Regarding this clone: Germline and junction disagree at one end, which may indicate a read error. The chain links TRBV25-1 to TRBJ2-6, with 7 bases matching TRBD2. CDR1 is MGHDK and CDR2 is SYGVNS in the germline V gene. The CDR3 is made up of 13 amino acids. CDR3 nucleotides: TGTGCCAGCAGTGTTTGGGGGGGCAACGTCCTGACTTTC. This translates into CASSVWGGNVLTF.

With regard to this clone: Other DNA sequences in this sample translate to the same CDR3. The CDR3 loop reads CASSPGTPSSYEQYF. The DNA for the CDR3 is TGTGCCAGCAGCCCCGGGACACCAAGCTCCTACGAGCAGTACTTC. This chain joins TRBV5-6 and TRBJ2-7; possible D gene TRBD1, 6 bases. The CDR3 is 15 amino acids. The germline V and J ends were trimmed by 4 bases and 0 bases, with 14 bases remaining between them. CDR1 is SGHDT, CDR2 YYEEEE, per germline. Full variable domain (missing parts from reference TRBV5-6 and TRBJ2-7): DAGVTQSPTHLIKTRGQQVTLRCSPKSGHDTVSWYQQALGQGPQFIFQYYEEEERQRGNFPDRFSGHQFPNYSSELNVNALLLGDSALYLCASSPGTPSSYEQYFGPGTRLTVT.

As DNA, the CDR3 is TGCGCCAGCAGCCCTGGCGACAGGGGTAATGAAAAACTGTTTTTT. Translating gives CASSPGDRGNEKLFF. The rearrangement links TRBV5-1 to TRBJ1-4; TRBD1 matches at 8 bases. The CDR3 sequence is 15 residues long. Germline V CDR1 and CDR2: SGHRS, YFSETQ. Unmatched junction bases numbered 6, after V lost 4 bases and J lost 4 bases.

The V call is TRBV7-3, the J call TRBJ2-3; 12 bases are shared with TRBD2. After removal of 2 bases from V and 1 base from J, the junction contained 7 bases not matched to a gene. Germline values: CDR1 SGHTA, CDR2 FQGTGA. This CDR3 has 18 amino acids. Here the CDR3 reads CASSLFSSGRGGTDTQYF. As DNA, the CDR3 is TGTGCCAGCAGCTTATTCTCTAGCGGGAGGGGGGGCACAGATACGCAGTATTTT.

V is TRBV28 and J is TRBJ1-5; 8 nucleotides agree with TRBD1. Germline CDR1 is MDHEN and CDR2 is SYDVKM. The length of the CDR3 is 15 residues. Losses at the gene ends were 4 bases for V and 2 bases for J; bases not matched to a gene: 4. CDR3 nucleotide sequence: TGTGCCAGCAGTTCACTGACAGGGGGCAATCAGCCCCAGCATTTT. This translates into CASSSLTGGNQPQHF.

The V call is TRBV19, the J call TRBJ1-2, with 12 bases aligning to TRBD1. The CDR3 contains 15 residues. Germline V gene lookup returns CDR1 LNHDA and CDR2 SQIVND (reference sequence). V was clipped by 4 bases and J by 4 bases; unmatched bases: 4. The CDR3 reads CASSRDRGRSYGYTF. In DNA, the CDR3 is TGTGCCAGTAGTAGGGACAGGGGGCGCAGCTATGGCTACACCTTC.

J is TRBJ1-4 and V is TRBV6-5; D might be TRBD1 (6 bases). Germline values: CDR1 MNHEY, CDR2 SVGAGI. Between the trimmed V and J ends, which lost 5 bases and 4 bases, there was a span of 11 bases. This CDR3 is built from 14 residues. The CDR3 protein is CASSRTVNNEKLFF. For the CDR3, the DNA is TGTGCCAGCAGTCGGACAGTAAATAATGAAAAACTGTTTTTT.

The V call is TRBV28, the J call TRBJ1-5, with D possibly TRBD1 on 6 matching bases. CDR3 length: 17 amino acids. Germline CDR1 MDHEN, CDR2 SYDVKM. V dropped 6 bases and J dropped 0 bases, with 18 bases sitting between them. The CDR3 nucleotides read TGTGCCAGCAGCCACGGGACACGGAAGCGTAGCAATCAGCCCCAGCATTTT. Protein: CASSHGTRKRSNQPQHF.

The J gene is TRBJ2-7, the V gene TRBV7-8; D is possibly TRBD1 (5 bases). Germline V gene sequence: CDR1 SGHVS, CDR2 FQNEAQ. The germline V and J ends were trimmed by 2 bases and 4 bases, with 9 bases remaining between them. The CDR3 length is 13 residues. CDR3 amino acids: CASSLTDSYEQYF. In DNA form, the CDR3 reads TGTGCCAGCAGCTTAACCGACAGTTACGAGCAGTACTTC.

The rearrangement links TRBV7-8 to TRBJ2-7, with D maybe TRBD2 (5 bases). The V and J ends lost 5 bases and 5 bases respectively, with 10 bases between them. CDR1 is SGHVS, CDR2 FQNEAQ, per germline. This CDR3 has 12 residues. For the CDR3, the DNA is TGTGCCAGCAGCCACCGGGAAGACGAGCAGTACTTC. Protein: CASSHREDEQYF.